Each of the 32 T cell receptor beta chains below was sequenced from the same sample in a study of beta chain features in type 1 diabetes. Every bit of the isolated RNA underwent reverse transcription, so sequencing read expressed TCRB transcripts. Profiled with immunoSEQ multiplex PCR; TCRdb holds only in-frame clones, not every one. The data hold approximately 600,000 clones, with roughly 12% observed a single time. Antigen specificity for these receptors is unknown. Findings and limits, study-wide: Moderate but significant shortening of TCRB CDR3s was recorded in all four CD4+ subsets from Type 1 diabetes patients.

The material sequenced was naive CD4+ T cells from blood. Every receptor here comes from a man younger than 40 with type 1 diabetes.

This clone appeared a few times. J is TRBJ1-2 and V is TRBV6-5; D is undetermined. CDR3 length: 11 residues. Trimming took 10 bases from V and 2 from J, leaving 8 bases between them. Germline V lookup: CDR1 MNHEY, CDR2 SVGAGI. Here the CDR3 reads CATLINYGYTF. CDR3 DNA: TGTGCCACCCTAATCAACTATGGCTACACCTTC.

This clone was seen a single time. In nucleotides, the CDR3 is TGTGCCAGCAGCGTAGAGGGGGCTTCACCCCTCCACTTT. It encodes CASSVEGASPLHF. The chain links TRBV9 to TRBJ1-6, with TRBD1 identical over 7 bases. The CDR3 runs to 13 residues. Trimming cost V 0 bases and J 9 bases; bases outside gene matches: 0. From germline, CDR1 is SGDLS and CDR2 YYNGEE.

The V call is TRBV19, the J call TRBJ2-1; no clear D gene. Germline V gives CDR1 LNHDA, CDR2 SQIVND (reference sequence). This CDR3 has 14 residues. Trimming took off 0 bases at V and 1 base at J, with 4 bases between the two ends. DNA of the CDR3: TGTGCCAGTAGTATAGAAGGGTCCTACAATGAGCAGTTCTTC. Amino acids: CASSIEGSYNEQFF.

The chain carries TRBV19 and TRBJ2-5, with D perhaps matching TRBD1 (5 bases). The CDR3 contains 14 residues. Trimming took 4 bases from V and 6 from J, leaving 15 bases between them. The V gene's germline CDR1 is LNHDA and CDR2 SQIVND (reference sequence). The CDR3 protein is CASSTLRREKTQYF. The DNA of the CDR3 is TGTGCCAGTAGTACCCTGCGCAGGGAAAAGACCCAGTACTTC.

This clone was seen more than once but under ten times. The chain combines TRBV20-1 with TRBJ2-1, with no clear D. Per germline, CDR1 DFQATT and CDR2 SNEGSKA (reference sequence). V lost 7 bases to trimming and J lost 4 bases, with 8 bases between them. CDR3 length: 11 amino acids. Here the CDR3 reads CSVDRYNEQFF. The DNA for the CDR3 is TGCAGTGTCGACCGTTACAATGAGCAGTTCTTC.

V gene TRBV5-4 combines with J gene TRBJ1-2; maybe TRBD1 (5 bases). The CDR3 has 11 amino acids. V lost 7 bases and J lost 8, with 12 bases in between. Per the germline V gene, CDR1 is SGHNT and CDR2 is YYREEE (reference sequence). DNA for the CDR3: TGTGCCAGCCCGGGACCGAGGGGCTACACCTTC. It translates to CASPGPRGYTF.

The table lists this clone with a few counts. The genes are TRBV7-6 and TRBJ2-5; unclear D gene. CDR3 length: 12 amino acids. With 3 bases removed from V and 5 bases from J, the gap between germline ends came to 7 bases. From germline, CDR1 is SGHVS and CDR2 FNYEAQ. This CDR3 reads CASSFSPETQYF. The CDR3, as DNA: TGTGCCAGCAGCTTTAGTCCGGAGACCCAGTACTTC.

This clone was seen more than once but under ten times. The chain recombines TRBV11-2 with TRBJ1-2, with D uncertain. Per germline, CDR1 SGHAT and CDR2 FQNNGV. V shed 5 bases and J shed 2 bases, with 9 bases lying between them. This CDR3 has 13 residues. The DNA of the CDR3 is TGTGCCAGCAGCCCGGGAATGAACTATGGCTACACCTTC. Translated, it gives CASSPGMNYGYTF.

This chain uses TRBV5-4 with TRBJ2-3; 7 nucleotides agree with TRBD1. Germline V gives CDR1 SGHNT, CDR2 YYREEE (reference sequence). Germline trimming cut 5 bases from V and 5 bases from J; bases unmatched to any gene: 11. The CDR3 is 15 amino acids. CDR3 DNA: TGTGCCAGCAGGCCCGGGGCAGGGGGTGGAGATACGCAGTATTTT. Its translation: CASRPGAGGGDTQYF.

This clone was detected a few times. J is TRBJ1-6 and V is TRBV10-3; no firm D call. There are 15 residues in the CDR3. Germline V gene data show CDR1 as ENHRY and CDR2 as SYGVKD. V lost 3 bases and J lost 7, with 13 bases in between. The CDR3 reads CAISDNGPMNSPLHF. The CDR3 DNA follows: TGTGCCATCAGTGATAACGGGCCGATGAATTCACCCCTCCACTTT.

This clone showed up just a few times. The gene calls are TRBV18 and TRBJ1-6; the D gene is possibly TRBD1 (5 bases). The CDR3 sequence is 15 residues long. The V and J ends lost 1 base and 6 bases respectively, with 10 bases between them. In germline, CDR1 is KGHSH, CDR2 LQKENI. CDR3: CASSPLGAVNSPLHF. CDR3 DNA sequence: TGTGCCAGCTCACCACTCGGGGCGGTTAATTCACCCCTCCACTTT. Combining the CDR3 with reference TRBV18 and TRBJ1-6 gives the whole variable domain NAGVMQNPRHLVRRRGQEARLRCSPMKGHSHVYWYRQLPEEGLKFMVYLQKENIIDESGMPKERFSAEFPKEGPSILRIQQVVRGDSAAYFCASSPLGAVNSPLHFGNGTRLTVT.

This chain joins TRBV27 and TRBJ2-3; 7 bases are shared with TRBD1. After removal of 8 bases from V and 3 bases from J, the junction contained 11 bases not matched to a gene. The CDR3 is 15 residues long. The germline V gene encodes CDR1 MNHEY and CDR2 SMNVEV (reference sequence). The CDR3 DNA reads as TGTGCCAGCCGGATGATGGCAGGGGGAACAGATACGCAGTATTTT. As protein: CASRMMAGGTDTQYF.

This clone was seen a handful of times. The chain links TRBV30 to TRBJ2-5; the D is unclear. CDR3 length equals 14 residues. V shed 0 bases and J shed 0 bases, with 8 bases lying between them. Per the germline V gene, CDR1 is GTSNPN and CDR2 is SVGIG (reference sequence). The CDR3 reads CAWSVVRDQETQYF. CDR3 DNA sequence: TGTGCCTGGAGTGTGGTAAGAGACCAAGAGACCCAGTACTTC.

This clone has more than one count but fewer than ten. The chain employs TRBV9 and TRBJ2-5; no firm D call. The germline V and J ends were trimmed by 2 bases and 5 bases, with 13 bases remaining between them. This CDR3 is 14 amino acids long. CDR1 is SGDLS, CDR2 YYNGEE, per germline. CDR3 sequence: CASSVFRSRETQYF. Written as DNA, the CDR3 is TGTGCCAGCAGCGTTTTCAGGAGTCGTGAGACCCAGTACTTC. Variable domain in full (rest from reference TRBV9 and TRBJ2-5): DSGVTQTPKHLITATGQRVTLRCSPRSGDLSVYWYQQSLDQGLQFLIQYYNGEERAKGNILERFSAQQFPDLHSELNLSSLELGDSALYFCASSVFRSRETQYFGPGTRLLVL.

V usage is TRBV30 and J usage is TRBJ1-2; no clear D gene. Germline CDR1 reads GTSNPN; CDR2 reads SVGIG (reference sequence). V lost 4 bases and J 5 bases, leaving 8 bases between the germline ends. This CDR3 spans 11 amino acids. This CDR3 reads CAWIAVYGYTF. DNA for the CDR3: TGTGCCTGGATAGCCGTGTATGGCTACACCTTC.

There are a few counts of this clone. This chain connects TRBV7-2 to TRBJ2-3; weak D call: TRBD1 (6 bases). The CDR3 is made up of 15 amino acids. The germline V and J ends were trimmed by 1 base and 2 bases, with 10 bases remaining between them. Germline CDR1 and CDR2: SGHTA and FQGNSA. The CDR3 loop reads CASSLGWGHTDTQYF. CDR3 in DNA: TGTGCCAGCAGCTTAGGTTGGGGGCACACAGATACGCAGTATTTT.

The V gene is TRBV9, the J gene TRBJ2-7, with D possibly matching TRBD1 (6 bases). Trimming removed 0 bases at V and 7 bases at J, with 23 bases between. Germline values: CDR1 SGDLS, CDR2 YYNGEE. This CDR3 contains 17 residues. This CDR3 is CASSVAGQPPDEGEQYF. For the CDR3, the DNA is TGTGCCAGCAGCGTAGCCGGACAGCCTCCTGACGAGGGGGAGCAGTACTTC.

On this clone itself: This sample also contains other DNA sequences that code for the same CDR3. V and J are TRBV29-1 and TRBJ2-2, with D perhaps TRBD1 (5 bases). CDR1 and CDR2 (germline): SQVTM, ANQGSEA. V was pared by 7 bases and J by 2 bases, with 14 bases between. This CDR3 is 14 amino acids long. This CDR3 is CSASDRPNTGELFF. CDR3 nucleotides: TGCAGCGCGAGTGACAGACCTAACACCGGGGAGCTGTTTTTT.

CDR3 region: CASSLSGESTGPGTEAFF. The CDR3 bases are TGTGCCAGCAGCTTATCAGGGGAAAGCACAGGGCCCGGCACTGAAGCTTTCTTT. The chain is built from TRBV7-2 and TRBJ1-1; a weak D match, TRBD1 (6 bases). Trimming shortened V by 2 bases and J by 4 bases, and 23 bases separated the two germline ends. Germline lookup yields CDR1 SGHTA and CDR2 FQGNSA. The CDR3 loop spans 18 amino acids.

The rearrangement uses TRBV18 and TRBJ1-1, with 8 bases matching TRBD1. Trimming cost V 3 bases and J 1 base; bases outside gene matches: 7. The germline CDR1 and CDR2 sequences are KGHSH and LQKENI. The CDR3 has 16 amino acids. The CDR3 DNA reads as TGTGCCAGCTCACCCTTTGACAGGGGTGGGAACACTGAAGCTTTCTTT. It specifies CASSPFDRGGNTEAFF. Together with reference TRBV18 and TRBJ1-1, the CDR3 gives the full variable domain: NAGVMQNPRHLVRRRGQEARLRCSPMKGHSHVYWYRQLPEEGLKFMVYLQKENIIDESGMPKERFSAEFPKEGPSILRIQQVVRGDSAAYFCASSPFDRGGNTEAFFGQGTRLTVV.

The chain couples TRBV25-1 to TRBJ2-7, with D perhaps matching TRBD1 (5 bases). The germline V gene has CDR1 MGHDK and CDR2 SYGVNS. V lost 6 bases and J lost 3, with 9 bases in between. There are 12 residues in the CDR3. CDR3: CASRATVYEQYF. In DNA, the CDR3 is TGTGCCAGCAGAGCGACAGTCTACGAGCAGTACTTC.

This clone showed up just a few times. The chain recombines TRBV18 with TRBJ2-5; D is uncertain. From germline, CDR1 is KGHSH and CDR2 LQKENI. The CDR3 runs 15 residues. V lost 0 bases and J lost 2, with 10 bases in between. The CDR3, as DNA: TGTGCCAGCTCACCACCGATTTCAGAACAAGAGACCCAGTACTTC. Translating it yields CASSPPISEQETQYF.

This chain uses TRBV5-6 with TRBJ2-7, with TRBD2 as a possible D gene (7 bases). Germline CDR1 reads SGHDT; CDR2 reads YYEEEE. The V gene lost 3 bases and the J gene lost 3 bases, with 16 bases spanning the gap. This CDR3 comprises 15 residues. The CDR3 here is CASSYGKGGGYEQYF. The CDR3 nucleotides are TGTGCCAGCAGCTACGGGAAGGGAGGGGGCTACGAGCAGTACTTC.

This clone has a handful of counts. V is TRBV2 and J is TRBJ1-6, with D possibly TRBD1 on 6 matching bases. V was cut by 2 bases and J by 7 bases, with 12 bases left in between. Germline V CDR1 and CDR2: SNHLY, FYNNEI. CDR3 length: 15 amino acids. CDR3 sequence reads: CASSEQGKENSPLHF. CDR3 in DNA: TGTGCCAGCAGTGAACAGGGGAAGGAAAATTCACCCCTCCACTTT.

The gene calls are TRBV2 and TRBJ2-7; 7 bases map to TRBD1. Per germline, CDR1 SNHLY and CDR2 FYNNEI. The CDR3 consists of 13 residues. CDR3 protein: CASSTGEIYEQYF. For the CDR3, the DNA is TGTGCGAGTAGCACAGGGGAGATTTACGAGCAGTACTTC.

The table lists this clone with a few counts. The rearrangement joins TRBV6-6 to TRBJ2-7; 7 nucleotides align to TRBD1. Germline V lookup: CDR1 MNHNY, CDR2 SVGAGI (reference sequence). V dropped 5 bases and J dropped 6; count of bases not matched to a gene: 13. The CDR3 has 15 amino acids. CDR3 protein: CASSLWDSSSSEQYF. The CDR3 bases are TGTGCCAGCAGTCTCTGGGACAGTTCGTCGTCCGAGCAGTACTTC.

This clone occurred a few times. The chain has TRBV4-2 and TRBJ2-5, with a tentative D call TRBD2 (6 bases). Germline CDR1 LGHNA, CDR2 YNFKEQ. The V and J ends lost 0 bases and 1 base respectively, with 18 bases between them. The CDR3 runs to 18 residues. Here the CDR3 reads CASSQEGGFGPRQETQYF. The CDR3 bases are TGTGCCAGCAGCCAAGAGGGAGGCTTCGGACCGCGCCAAGAGACCCAGTACTTC.

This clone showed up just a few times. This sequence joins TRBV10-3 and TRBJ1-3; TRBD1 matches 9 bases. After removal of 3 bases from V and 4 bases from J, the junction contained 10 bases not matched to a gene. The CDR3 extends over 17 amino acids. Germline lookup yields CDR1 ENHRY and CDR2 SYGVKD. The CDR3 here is CAISESRTGVNGNTIYF. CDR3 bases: TGTGCCATCAGTGAATCCCGGACAGGGGTAAACGGAAACACCATATATTTT.

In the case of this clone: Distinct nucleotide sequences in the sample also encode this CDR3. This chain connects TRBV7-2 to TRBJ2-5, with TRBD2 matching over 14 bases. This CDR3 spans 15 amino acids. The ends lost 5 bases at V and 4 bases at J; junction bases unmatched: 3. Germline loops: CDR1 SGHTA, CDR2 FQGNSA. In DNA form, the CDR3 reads TGTGCCAGCAGCCAGACTAGCGGGGGGGCAGAGACCCAGTACTTC. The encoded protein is CASSQTSGGAETQYF.

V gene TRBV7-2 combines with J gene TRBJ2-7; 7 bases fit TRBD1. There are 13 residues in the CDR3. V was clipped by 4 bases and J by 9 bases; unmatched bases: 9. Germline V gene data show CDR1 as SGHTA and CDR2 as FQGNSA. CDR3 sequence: CASSSLNRGGQYF. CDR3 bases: TGTGCCAGCAGCTCTCTTAACAGGGGCGGGCAGTACTTC.

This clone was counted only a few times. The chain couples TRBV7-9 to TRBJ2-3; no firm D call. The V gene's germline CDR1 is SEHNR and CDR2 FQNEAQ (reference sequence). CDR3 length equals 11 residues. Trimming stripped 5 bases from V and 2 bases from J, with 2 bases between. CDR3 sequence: CASSVTDTQYF. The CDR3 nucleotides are TGTGCCAGCAGCGTCACAGATACGCAGTATTTT.

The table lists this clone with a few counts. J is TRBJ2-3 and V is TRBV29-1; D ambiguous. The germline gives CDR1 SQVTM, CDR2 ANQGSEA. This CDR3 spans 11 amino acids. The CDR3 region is CIAPSTDTQYF. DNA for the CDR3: TGCATTGCGCCTAGCACAGATACGCAGTATTTT.